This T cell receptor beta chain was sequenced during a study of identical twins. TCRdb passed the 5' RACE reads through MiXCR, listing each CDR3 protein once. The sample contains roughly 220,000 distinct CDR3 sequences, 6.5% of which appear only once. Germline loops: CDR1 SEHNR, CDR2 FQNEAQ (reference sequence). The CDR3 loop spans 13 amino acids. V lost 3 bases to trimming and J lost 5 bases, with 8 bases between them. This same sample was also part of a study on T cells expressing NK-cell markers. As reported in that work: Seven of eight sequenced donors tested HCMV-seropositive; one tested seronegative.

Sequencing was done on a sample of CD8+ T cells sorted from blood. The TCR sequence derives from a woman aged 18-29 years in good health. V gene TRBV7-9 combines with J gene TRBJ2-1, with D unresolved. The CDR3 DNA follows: TGTGCCAGCAGCTTCGGATCCGACAATGAGCAGTTCTTC. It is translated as CASSFGSDNEQFF.